These T cell receptor beta chains were read from a single sample in a study of CD8 T cells in ankylosing spondylitis. TCRdb re-called the 5' RACE reads with MiXCR, one entry per CDR3 protein. The sample includes approximately 260,000 distinct CDR3 sequences, under 20% of them seen just once. Specimen: blood, either unsorted or a sorted T cell fraction (not recorded which). All receptors derive from a male donor with ankylosing spondylitis or in good health (not recorded which). Each CDR3 is given with its conserved first and last residue. The order of the fields is clone size, J gene, V gene, D gene, CDR3 protein, CDR3 DNA. The D gene is left open where the match is weak. Some rows mark clone size as missing; the rest say once, few, many or name a class of expanded clone.

few,TRBJ2-7,TRBV29-1,.,CSVVAGSYEQYF,TGCAGCGTTGTAGCAGGCTCCTACGAGCAGTACTTC
few,TRBJ2-7,TRBV29-1,.,CSVELVVLEGSYEQYF,TGCAGCGTTGAATTGGTGGTATTAGAGGGTTCCTACGAGCAGTACTTC
few,TRBJ2-7,TRBV6-1,.,CASSEAPGSPYEQYF,TGTGCCAGCAGTGAAGCGCCGGGCAGTCCCTACGAGCAGTACTTC
.,TRBJ2-5,TRBV12-3/TRBV12-4,.,CASSRQENQETQYF,TGTGCCAGCAGTCGACAGGAAAACCAAGAGACCCAGTACTTC
.,TRBJ2-1,TRBV5-1,.,CASSLETGALNEQFF,TGCGCCAGCAGCTTGGAGACGGGGGCCCTAAATGAGCAGTTCTTC
once,TRBJ2-1,TRBV4-2,TRBD2,CASSQDLAGGQDEQFF,TGTGCCAGCAGCCAGGACCTAGCGGGAGGGCAAGATGAGCAGTTCTTC
.,TRBJ2-3,TRBV12-3/TRBV12-4,.,CASSDLGDTQYF,TGTGCCAGCAGTGATCTGGGAGATACGCAGTATTTT
few,TRBJ2-7,TRBV27,.,CASSTWLASYEQYF,TGTGCCAGCTCGACCTGGTTGGCCTCCTACGAGCAGTACTTC
many,TRBJ2-5,TRBV29-1,.,CSVEDGGRETQYF,TGCAGCGTTGAAGATGGAGGGAGAGAGACCCAGTACTTC
few,TRBJ2-2,TRBV5-1,TRBD2,CASSPGTSGRTNTGELFF,TGCGCCAGCAGCCCCGGGACTAGCGGGCGTACGAACACCGGGGAGCTGTTTTTT
.,TRBJ1-1,TRBV12-3/TRBV12-4,TRBD1,CASSPDRGGEAFF,TGTGCCAGCAGTCCCGACAGGGGCGGCGAAGCTTTCTTT
many,TRBJ2-7,TRBV29-1,TRBD1,CSVELGQGYEQYF,TGCAGCGTTGAATTGGGACAGGGTTACGAGCAGTACTTC
.,TRBJ2-3,TRBV7-9,.,CASSLIADTQYF,TGTGCCAGCAGCTTAATCGCAGATACGCAGTATTTT
few,TRBJ2-7,TRBV4-1,TRBD2,CASSQGGSGSYEQYF,TGCGCCAGCAGCCAAGGTGGTAGCGGGTCCTACGAGCAGTACTTC
.,TRBJ2-7,TRBV20-1,.,CSARSPLSSYEQYF,TGCAGTGCTAGATCCCCCCTTAGCTCCTACGAGCAGTACTTC
.,TRBJ2-1,TRBV11-3,.,CASSLDGRLLSYNEQFF,TGTGCCAGCAGCTTAGATGGGAGACTCTTATCCTACAATGAGCAGTTCTTC
few,TRBJ2-7,TRBV27,.,CASSLTWFYEQYF,TGTGCCAGCAGTCTCACGTGGTTCTACGAGCAGTACTTC
.,TRBJ2-7,TRBV19,TRBD2,CASETGTSGTYEQYF,TGTGCCAGCGAAACCGGGACTAGCGGCACCTACGAGCAGTACTTC
few,TRBJ2-1,TRBV3-1,TRBD2,CASSSVTSGAVYNEQFF,TGTGCCAGCAGCTCCGTGACTAGCGGGGCCGTTTACAATGAGCAGTTCTTC
.,TRBJ1-5,TRBV19,.,CASSITAAKNQPQHF,TGTGCCAGTAGTATCACGGCGGCGAAGAATCAGCCCCAGCATTTT
few,TRBJ1-2,TRBV12-3/TRBV12-4,.,CASRTTTTTNNYGYTF,TGTGCCAGCAGGACCACGACGACGACCAATAACTATGGCTACACCTTC
few,TRBJ2-1,TRBV4-1,TRBD2,CASSQDHGGGLYNEQFF,TGCGCCAGCAGCCAAGACCACGGCGGGGGGCTATACAATGAGCAGTTCTTC
.,TRBJ2-2,TRBV12-5,.,CASGFTSSLGELFF,TGTGCTAGTGGTTTCACTAGCTCCCTCGGGGAGCTGTTTTTT
.,TRBJ2-2,TRBV5-1,TRBD1,CASSWTGGGPGELFF,TGCGCCAGCAGCTGGACAGGGGGCGGCCCCGGGGAGCTGTTTTTT
.,TRBJ2-7,TRBV29-1,TRBD2,CSVKLAGVLSYEQYF,TGCAGCGTCAAACTAGCGGGAGTTCTCTCCTACGAGCAGTACTTC
.,TRBJ2-1,TRBV7-8,.,CASGPRGLDEQFF,TGTGCCAGCGGCCCACGAGGGCTTGATGAGCAGTTCTTC
.,TRBJ2-1,TRBV5-6,TRBD2,CASSHDSGKSYNEQFF,TGTGCCAGCAGCCACGATAGCGGGAAGTCCTACAATGAGCAGTTCTTC
few,TRBJ1-2,TRBV19,TRBD1,CASSITHRGTNYGYTF,TGTGCCAGTAGTATTACCCACAGGGGTACAAACTATGGCTACACCTTC
few,TRBJ2-7,TRBV12-3/TRBV12-4,.,CASSSLGFEQYF,TGTGCCAGCAGTTCGCTAGGATTCGAGCAGTACTTC
few,TRBJ2-3,TRBV12-3/TRBV12-4,.,CASSPDRHTDTQYF,TGTGCCAGCAGCCCAGACAGGCACACAGATACGCAGTATTTT
.,TRBJ1-2,TRBV27,.,CASSFRANYGYTF,TGTGCCAGCAGTTTCCGGGCGAACTATGGCTACACCTTC
.,TRBJ2-1,TRBV9,TRBD1,CASSGLTGSSYNEQFF,TGTGCCAGCAGCGGACTGACAGGGAGCTCCTACAATGAGCAGTTCTTC